The table lists the clone carrying this T cell receptor beta chain with a few counts. The sample is drawn from a study of chemoradiotherapy in HPV16-positive cancers. The CDR3 contains 12 residues. Looked up from germline, CDR1 is LNHDA and CDR2 is SQIVND (reference sequence). Trimming cost V 4 bases and J 4 bases, with 6 bases left between them. Produced via immunoSEQ multiplex PCR; TCRdb's table is partial and in-frame only. The sample includes around 2,800 clones, more than 80% of them seen just once. This sequence originates from a human donor with HPV-associated anogenital cancer. The rearrangement links TRBV19 to TRBJ2-3, with D possibly matching TRBD1 (6 bases). The sequences come from tumor tissue, collected from a patient who underwent chemoradiotherapy. The CDR3 here is CASSTGADTQYF. The CDR3 DNA follows: TGTGCCAGTAGTACAGGGGCAGATACGCAGTATTTT.